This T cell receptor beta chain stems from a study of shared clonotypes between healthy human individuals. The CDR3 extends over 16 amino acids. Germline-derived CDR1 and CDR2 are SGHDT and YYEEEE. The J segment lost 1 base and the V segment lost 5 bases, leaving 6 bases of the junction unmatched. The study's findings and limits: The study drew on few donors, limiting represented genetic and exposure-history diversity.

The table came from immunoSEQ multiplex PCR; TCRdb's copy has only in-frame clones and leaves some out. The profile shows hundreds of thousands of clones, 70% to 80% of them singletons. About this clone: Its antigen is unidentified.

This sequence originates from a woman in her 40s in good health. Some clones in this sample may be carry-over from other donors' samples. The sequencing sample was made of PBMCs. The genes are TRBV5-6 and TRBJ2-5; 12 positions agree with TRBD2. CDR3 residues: CASRVSSGRVQETQYF. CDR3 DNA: TGTGCCAGCAGGGTTTCTAGCGGGAGGGTCCAAGAGACCCAGTACTTC.